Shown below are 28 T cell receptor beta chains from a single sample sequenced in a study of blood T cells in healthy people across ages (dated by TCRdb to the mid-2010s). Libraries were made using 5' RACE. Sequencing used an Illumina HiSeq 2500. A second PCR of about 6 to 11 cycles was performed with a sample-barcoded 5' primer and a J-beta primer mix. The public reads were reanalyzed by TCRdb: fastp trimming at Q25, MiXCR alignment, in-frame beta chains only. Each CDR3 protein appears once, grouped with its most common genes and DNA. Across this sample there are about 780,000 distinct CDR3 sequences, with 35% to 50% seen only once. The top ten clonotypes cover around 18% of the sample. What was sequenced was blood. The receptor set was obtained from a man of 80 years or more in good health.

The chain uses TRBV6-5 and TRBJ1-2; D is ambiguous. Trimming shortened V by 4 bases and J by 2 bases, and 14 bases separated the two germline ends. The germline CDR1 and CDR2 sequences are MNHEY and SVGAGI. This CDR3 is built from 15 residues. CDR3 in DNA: TGTGCCAGCAGTTCCTCTGGAACAGCCAACTATGGCTACACCTTC. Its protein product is CASSSSGTANYGYTF.

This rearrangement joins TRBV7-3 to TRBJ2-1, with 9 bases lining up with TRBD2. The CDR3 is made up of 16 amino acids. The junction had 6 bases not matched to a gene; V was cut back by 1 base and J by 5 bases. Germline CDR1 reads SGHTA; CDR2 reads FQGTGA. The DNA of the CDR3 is TGTGCCAGCAGCTTAAAGGGTAGCGGGAGCAACAATGAGCAGTTCTTC. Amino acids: CASSLKGSGSNNEQFF.

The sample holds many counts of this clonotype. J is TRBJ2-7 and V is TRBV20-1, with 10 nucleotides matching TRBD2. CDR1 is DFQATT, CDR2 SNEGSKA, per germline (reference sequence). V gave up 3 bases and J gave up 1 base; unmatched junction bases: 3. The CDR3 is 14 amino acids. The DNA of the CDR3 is TGCAGTGCTAGTGCTAGCGGGAGTTCCTACGAGCAGTACTTC. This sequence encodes CSASASGSSYEQYF.

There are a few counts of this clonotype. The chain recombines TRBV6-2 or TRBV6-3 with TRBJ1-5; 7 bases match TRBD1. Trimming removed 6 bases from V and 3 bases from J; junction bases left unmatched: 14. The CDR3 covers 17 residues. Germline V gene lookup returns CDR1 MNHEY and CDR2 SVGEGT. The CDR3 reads CASSRRGGGQVNQPQHF. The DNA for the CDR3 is TGTGCCAGCAGCCGACGTGGAGGGGGCCAGGTCAATCAGCCCCAGCATTTT.

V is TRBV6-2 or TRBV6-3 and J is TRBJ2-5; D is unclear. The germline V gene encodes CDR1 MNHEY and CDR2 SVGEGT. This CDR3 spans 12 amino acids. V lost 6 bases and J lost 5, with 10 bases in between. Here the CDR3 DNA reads TGTGCCAGCAGGCCCGGACGCGAGACCCAGTACTTC. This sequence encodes CASRPGRETQYF.

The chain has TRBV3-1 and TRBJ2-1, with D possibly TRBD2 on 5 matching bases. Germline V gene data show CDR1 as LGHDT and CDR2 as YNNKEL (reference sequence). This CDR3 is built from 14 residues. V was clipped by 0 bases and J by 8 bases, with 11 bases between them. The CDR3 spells CASSQDTSRHEQFF. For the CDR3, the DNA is TGTGCCAGCAGCCAAGATACTAGTCGCCATGAGCAGTTCTTC.

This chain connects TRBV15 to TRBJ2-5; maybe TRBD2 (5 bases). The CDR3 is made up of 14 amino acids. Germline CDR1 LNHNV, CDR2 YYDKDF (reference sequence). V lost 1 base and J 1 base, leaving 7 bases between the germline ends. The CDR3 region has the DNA TGTGCCACCAGCAGAGGGCTAGCCCAAGAGACCCAGTACTTC. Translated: CATSRGLAQETQYF.

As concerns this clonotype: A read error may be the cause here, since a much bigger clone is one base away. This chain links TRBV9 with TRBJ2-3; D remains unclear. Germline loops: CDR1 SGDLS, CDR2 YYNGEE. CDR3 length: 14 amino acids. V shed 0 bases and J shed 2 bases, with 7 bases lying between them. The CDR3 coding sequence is TGTGCCAGCAGCGTAGTCAGATACACAGATACGCAGTATTTT. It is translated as CASSVVRYTDTQYF.

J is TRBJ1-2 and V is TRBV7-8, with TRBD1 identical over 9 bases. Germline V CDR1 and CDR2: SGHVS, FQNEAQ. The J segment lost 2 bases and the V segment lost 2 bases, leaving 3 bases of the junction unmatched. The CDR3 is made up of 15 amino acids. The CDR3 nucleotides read TGTGCCAGCAGCTTAAACAGGGGGCAGAACTATGGCTACACCTTC. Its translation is CASSLNRGQNYGYTF.

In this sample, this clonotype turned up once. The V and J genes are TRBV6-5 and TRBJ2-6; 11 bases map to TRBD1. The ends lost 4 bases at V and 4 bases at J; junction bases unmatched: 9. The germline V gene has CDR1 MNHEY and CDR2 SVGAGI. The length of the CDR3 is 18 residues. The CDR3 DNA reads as TGTGCCAGCAGTTCAGTAGGACAGGGGGCAGAAGGGGCCAACGTCCTGACTTTC. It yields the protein CASSSVGQGAEGANVLTF.

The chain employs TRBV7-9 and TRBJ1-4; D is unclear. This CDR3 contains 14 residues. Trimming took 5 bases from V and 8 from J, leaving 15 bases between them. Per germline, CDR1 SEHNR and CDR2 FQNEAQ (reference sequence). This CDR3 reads CASSRVLEDEKLFF. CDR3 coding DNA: TGTGCCAGCAGCCGGGTCCTTGAGGACGAAAAACTGTTTTTT.

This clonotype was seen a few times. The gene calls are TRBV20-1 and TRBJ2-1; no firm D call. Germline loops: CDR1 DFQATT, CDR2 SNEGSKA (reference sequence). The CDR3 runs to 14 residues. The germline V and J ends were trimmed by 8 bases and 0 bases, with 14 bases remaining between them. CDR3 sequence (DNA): TGCAGTACCACCTCTAGGAACTCCTACAATGAGCAGTTCTTC. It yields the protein CSTTSRNSYNEQFF.

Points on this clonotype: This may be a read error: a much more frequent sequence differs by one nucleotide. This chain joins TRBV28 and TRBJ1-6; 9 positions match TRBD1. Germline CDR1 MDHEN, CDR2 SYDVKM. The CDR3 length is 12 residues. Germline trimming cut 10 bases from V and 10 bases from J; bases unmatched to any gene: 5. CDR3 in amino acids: CAIDTGGSPLHF. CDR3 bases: TGTGCCATCGATACAGGGGGCTCACCCCTCCACTTT.

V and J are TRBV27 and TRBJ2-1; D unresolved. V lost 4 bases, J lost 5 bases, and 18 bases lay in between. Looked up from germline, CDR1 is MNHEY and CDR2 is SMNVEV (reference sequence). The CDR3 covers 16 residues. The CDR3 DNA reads TGTGCCAGCAGTTCCCTCCGGAACCAGCAGGACAATGAGCAGTTCTTC. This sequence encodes CASSSLRNQQDNEQFF.

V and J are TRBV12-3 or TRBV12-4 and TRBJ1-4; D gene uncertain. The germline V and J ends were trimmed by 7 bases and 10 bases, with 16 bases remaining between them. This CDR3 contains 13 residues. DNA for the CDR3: TGTGCCAGCACCCTGGGAAGCGAGGGAAAACTGTTTTTT. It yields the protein CASTLGSEGKLFF.

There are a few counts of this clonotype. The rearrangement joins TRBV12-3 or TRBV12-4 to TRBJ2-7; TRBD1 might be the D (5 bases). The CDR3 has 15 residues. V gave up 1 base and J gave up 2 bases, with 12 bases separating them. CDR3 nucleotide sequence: TGTGCCAGCAGTTTAGGACAGACACCCCCCTACGAGCAGTACTTC. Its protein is CASSLGQTPPYEQYF.

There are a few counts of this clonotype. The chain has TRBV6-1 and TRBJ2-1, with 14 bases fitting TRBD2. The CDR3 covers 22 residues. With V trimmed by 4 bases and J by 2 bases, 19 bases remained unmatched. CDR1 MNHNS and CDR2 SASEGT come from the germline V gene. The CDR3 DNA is TGTGCCAGCAGTGCGACAGAGAGCCCGGGACTAGCGGGAGTGATCCCCTACAATGAGCAGTTCTTC. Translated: CASSATESPGLAGVIPYNEQFF.

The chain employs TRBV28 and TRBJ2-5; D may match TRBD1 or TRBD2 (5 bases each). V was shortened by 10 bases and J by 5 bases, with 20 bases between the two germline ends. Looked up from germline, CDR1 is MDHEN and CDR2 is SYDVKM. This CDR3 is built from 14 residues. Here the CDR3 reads CATLSGLEWETQYF. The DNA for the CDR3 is TGTGCCACCCTTTCGGGGCTAGAGTGGGAGACCCAGTACTTC.

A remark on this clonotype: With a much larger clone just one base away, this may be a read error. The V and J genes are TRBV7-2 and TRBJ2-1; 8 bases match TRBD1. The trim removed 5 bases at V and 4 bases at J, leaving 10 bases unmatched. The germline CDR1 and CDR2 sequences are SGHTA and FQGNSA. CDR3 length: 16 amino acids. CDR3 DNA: TGTGCCAGCAGCAAGGGACGACAGGGGAGGTACAATGAGCAGTTCTTC. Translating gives CASSKGRQGRYNEQFF.

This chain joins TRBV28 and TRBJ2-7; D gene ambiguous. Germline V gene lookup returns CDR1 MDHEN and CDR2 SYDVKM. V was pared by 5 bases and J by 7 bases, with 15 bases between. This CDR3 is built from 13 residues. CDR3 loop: CASSRRGWEEQYF. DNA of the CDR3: TGTGCCAGCAGTCGACGCGGATGGGAAGAGCAGTACTTC.

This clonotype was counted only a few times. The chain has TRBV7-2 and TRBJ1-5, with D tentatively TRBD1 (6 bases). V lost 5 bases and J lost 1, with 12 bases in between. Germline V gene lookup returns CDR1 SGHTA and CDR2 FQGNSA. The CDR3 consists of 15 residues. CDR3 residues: CASSPGTHSNQPQHF. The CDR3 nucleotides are TGTGCCAGCAGCCCGGGGACACACAGCAATCAGCCCCAGCATTTT.

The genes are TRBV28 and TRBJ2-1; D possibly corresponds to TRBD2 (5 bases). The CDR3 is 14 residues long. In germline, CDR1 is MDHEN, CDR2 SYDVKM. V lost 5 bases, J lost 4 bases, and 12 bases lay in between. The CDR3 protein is CASSPPREYNEQFF. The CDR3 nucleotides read TGTGCCAGCAGTCCTCCGAGGGAGTACAATGAGCAGTTCTTC.

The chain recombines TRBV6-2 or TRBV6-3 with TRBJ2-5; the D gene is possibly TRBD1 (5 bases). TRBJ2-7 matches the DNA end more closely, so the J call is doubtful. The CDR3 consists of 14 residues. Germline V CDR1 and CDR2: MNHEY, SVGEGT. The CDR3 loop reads CASSILTAWDEQYF. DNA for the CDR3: TGTGCCAGCAGTATTCTGACAGCCTGGGACGAGCAGTACTTC.

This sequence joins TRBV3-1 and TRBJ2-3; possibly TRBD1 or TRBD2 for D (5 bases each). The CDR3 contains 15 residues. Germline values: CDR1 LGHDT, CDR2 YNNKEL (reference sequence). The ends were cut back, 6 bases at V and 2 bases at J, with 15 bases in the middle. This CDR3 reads CASRRVGTPTDTQYF. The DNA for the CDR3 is TGTGCCAGCAGGCGTGTGGGGACCCCCACAGATACGCAGTATTTT.

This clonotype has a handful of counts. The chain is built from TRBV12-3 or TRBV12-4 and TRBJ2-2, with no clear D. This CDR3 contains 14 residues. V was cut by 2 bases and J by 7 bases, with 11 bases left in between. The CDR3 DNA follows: TGTGCCAGCAGTTTACTAGAGAGGAGCGGGGAGCTGTTTTTT. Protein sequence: CASSLLERSGELFF.

The CDR3 bases are TGTGCCAGCAGCTATGGAGCTGGGGCCAACGTCCTGACTTTC. Encoded protein: CASSYGAGANVLTF. The chain couples TRBV7-2 to TRBJ2-6, with no clear D. Trimming shortened V by 4 bases and J by 2 bases, and 6 bases separated the two germline ends. CDR1 SGHTA and CDR2 FQGNSA come from the germline V gene. The CDR3 loop spans 14 amino acids.

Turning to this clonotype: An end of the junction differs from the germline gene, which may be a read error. The CDR3 nucleotides read TGTGCCACCAGCGGAGACAGGGGGCGATACACAGATACGCAGTATTTT. Residues: CATSGDRGRYTDTQYF. The V call is TRBV15, the J call TRBJ2-3; 10 positions agree with TRBD1. The CDR3 contains 16 residues. Germline V gives CDR1 LNHNV, CDR2 YYDKDF (reference sequence).

The CDR3 DNA reads TGTGCCAGCAGCCAAACTAGCGGGGGTTTGAATGAGCAGTTCTTC. It codes for CASSQTSGGLNEQFF. The chain links TRBV11-2 to TRBJ2-1, with 11 bases fitting TRBD2. Germline CDR1 is SGHAT and CDR2 is FQNNGV. V lost 5 bases, J lost 7 bases, and 7 bases stayed unmatched. This CDR3 is 15 amino acids long.